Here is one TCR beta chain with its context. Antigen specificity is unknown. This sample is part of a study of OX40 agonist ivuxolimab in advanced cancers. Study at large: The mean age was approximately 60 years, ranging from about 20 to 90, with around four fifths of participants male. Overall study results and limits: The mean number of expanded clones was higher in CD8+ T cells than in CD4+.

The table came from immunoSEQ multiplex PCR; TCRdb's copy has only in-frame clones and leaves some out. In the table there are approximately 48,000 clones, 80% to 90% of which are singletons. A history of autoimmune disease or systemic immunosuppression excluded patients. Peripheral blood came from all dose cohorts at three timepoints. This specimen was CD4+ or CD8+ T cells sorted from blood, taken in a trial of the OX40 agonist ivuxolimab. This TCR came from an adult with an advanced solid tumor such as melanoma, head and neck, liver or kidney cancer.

The CDR3 nucleotides are TGTGCCTGGAGTCCATCCGGGGCCTTTAATGAAAAACTGTTTTTT. It yields the protein CAWSPSGAFNEKLFF. This chain uses TRBV30 with TRBJ1-4, with a possible D match to TRBD1 (5 bases). CDR3 length: 15 residues. CDR1 and CDR2 from the germline V gene are GTSNPN and SVGIG (reference sequence). Trimming left V 2 bases short and J 4 bases short, with 14 bases between.